These T cell receptor beta chains were read from a single sample in a study of shared clonotypes between healthy human individuals. Measured with immunoSEQ multiplex PCR; TCRdb has only the in-frame clones, and not every one. This table has under 600,000 clones, approximately 79% appearing once. The material sequenced was PBMCs. The receptors shown here come from a middle-aged woman in good health. Some clones in this sample may be carry-over from other donors' samples. Both conserved end residues are part of each CDR3. A D gene is named only where the DNA matches it firmly. The size field is filled for only some rows; it gives once, few, many or a size class.

d_call clone_size j_call v_call cdr3_nt cdr3_aa
TRBD1 once TRBJ2-1 TRBV5-4 TGTGCCAGCAGCCCCAGACAGGGCACTTACAATGAGCAGTTCTTC CASSPRQGTYNEQFF
NA NA TRBJ2-1 TRBV7-6 TGTGCCAGCAGCTTGTATAACAGGGGGGGGTCCTACAATGAGCAGTTCTTC CASSLYNRGGSYNEQFF
NA NA TRBJ1-5 TRBV29-1 TGCAGCGTTGCCGAGACAGCTAATCAGCCCCAGCATTTT CSVAETANQPQHF
TRBD2 NA TRBJ2-2 TRBV11-2 TGTGCCAGCAGCTTAGTGGGCGGGAGGATCTACACCGGGGAGCTGTTTTTT CASSLVGGRIYTGELFF
NA NA TRBJ2-7 TRBV14 TGTGCCAGCAGCCAGGGAATATCCCTCTCCTACGAGCAGTACTTC CASSQGISLSYEQYF
TRBD1 few TRBJ1-1 TRBV29-1 TGCAGCGGGGTTACAGGGGAGGGCACTGAAGCTTTCTTT CSGVTGEGTEAFF
NA NA TRBJ1-1 TRBV5-8 TGTGCCAGCAGGGTAATTACTGAAGCTTTCTTT CASRVITEAFF
NA NA TRBJ1-2 TRBV28 TGTGCCAGCAGTTTAAGGCGAGGGACGGAAGGCCACACCTTC CASSLRRGTEGHTF
TRBD1 NA TRBJ2-7 TRBV5-1 TGCGCCAGCAGGGAAAGGGACAGGGGCGGCGAGCAGTACTTC CASRERDRGGEQYF
NA once TRBJ2-1 TRBV30 TGTGCCTGGAGTGTAGCAGGTTCCCTAGGGGGGGAGCAGTTCTTC CAWSVAGSLGGEQFF
TRBD2 few TRBJ2-5 TRBV7-2 TGTGCCAGCAGCTTGTTTGCGGGAGTATTTCAAGAGACCCAGTACTTC CASSLFAGVFQETQYF
NA NA TRBJ2-1 TRBV11-2 TGTGCCAGCAGCTTAGGTAGCGCTTTGAATGAGCAGTTCTTC CASSLGSALNEQFF
NA NA TRBJ2-1 TRBV20-1 TGCAGTGCTAGTAGCGACAATGAGCAGTTCTTC CSASSDNEQFF
NA NA TRBJ1-2 TRBV7-2 TGTGCCAGCAGCTTAGACCGAAGTGATCAGGGGTATGGCTACACCTTC CASSLDRSDQGYGYTF
NA NA TRBJ1-6 TRBV11-2 TGTGCCAGCAGCTTCTCCGGGGATAATTCACCCCTCCACTTT CASSFSGDNSPLHF
NA NA TRBJ2-7 TRBV5-8 TGTGCCACCAGGCACCGGGGCTCCTACGAGCAGTACTTC CATRHRGSYEQYF
TRBD2 once TRBJ2-3 TRBV7-3 TGTGCCAGCAGCACGGCCTCCGGGACTAACACAGATACGCAGTATTTT CASSTASGTNTDTQYF
NA NA TRBJ2-3 TRBV5-1 TGCGCCAGCAGCTTAGGGTCACGGCCTAGCACAGATACGCAGTATTTT CASSLGSRPSTDTQYF
TRBD2 NA TRBJ2-3 TRBV7-3 TGTGCCAGCGGGCCTAGCGGGATACACACAGATACGCAGTATTTT CASGPSGIHTDTQYF
NA NA TRBJ2-5 TRBV29-1 TGCAGCGGCGGACAAGGAGGTGAGCAGTACTTC CSGGQGGEQYF
TRBD1 NA TRBJ2-7 TRBV19 TGTGCCAGTACCCCCGGGACAGGGATCCTCTACGAGCAGTACTTC CASTPGTGILYEQYF
NA NA TRBJ1-5 TRBV10-3 TGTGCCATCAGTGGGACAGGCAATCAGCCCCAGCATTTT CAISGTGNQPQHF
NA NA TRBJ1-6 TRBV7-9 TGTGCCAGCAGCTTAGCGGATTCACCCCTCCACTTT CASSLADSPLHF
NA once TRBJ1-4 TRBV15 TGTGCCACCAGCAGAGATCGACAAAATAATGAAAAACTGTTTTTT CATSRDRQNNEKLFF
NA NA TRBJ2-1 TRBV28 TGTGCCAGCAGTCTACCCCGGGGTAGCGGTTACAATGAGCAGTTCTTC CASSLPRGSGYNEQFF
NA few TRBJ2-5 TRBV6-6 TGTGCCAGCACCCGGGACCAGAGGGAGACCCAGTACTTC CASTRDQRETQYF
NA once TRBJ2-1 TRBV2 TGTGCCAGCAGTGAGCCTGGGAAGGGGAATGAGCAGTTCTTC CASSEPGKGNEQFF
NA NA TRBJ2-7 TRBV19 TGTGCCAGTAGTATAGAGGTAGCAGCCTCCTACGAGCAGTACTTC CASSIEVAASYEQYF
NA NA TRBJ1-1 TRBV28 TGTGCCAGCAGTAGAGGAGACAGGTCCGCTGAAGCTTTCTTT CASSRGDRSAEAFF
NA NA TRBJ2-3 TRBV18 TGTGCCAGCTCACCACTCTTACGCGGGATAGGTTTGACAGATACGCAGTATTTT CASSPLLRGIGLTDTQYF
TRBD2 NA TRBJ2-3 TRBV19 TGTGCCAGTAGTATACGAGCGGGAGTGGGGACAGATACGCAGTATTTT CASSIRAGVGTDTQYF
NA NA TRBJ2-1 TRBV11-2 TGTGCCAGCAGCTTCGGCGAGCAGTTCTTC CASSFGEQFF
NA NA TRBJ1-5 TRBV28 TGTGCCAGCAGTTTCGGGGGGGTAGGGCAGCCCCAGCATTTT CASSFGGVGQPQHF
NA NA TRBJ2-3 TRBV11-2 TGTGCCAGCAGCTTAACAAGGGGTACTAGCACAGATACGCAGTATTTT CASSLTRGTSTDTQYF
TRBD1 NA TRBJ1-2 TRBV7-8 TGTGCCAGCAGCCCGACAGGGTTCGAGGGCTACACCTTC CASSPTGFEGYTF
NA few TRBJ2-1 TRBV10-3 TGTGCCATCAGTGATCTAGCAAACGATGAGCAGTTCTTC CAISDLANDEQFF
NA NA TRBJ2-7 TRBV30 TGTGCCTGGAGTTCGGGACTCTCCTCCTACGAGCAGTACTTC CAWSSGLSSYEQYF
NA many TRBJ1-5 TRBV28 TGTGCCAGCAGTTCAGTCTCAGGCAGCAATCAGCCCCAGCATTTT CASSSVSGSNQPQHF
NA NA TRBJ1-1 TRBV28 TGTGCCAGCAGTTTGGGCGGGCGCACTGAAGCTTTCTTT CASSLGGRTEAFF
NA few TRBJ1-2 TRBV19 TGTGCCAGTTGGCCGGGACACCTGTATGGCTACACCTTC CASWPGHLYGYTF
TRBD2 NA TRBJ2-2 TRBV7-3 TGTGCCAGCAGCCAGGGCAGTGTGGCGGGAGGCACCGGGGAGCTGTTTTTT CASSQGSVAGGTGELFF
NA NA TRBJ2-1 TRBV4-1 TGCGCCAGCAGCCAAGAGCCCGTTACTACAGGGATAAATGAGCAGTTCTTC CASSQEPVTTGINEQFF
NA NA TRBJ2-2 TRBV30 TGTGCCTGGAACCTAGGGCCAGCCGGGGAGCTGTTTTTT CAWNLGPAGELFF
TRBD1 NA TRBJ2-3 TRBV28 TGTGCCAGCAGTTTTGACAGGGTGGATACGCAGTATTTT CASSFDRVDTQYF
NA once TRBJ1-4 TRBV11-2 TGTGCCAGCAGCGTTAGCTGGAGGGCAACTAATGAAAAACTGTTTTTT CASSVSWRATNEKLFF
NA NA TRBJ2-5 TRBV29-1 TGCAGCGCGGCGGTTAGCCTCAGCACCCAGTACTTC CSAAVSLSTQYF
NA NA TRBJ2-2 TRBV28 TGTGCCAGCAGTTTATTATTCGGACAAGCGAACACCGGGGAGCTGTTTTTT CASSLLFGQANTGELFF
TRBD1 NA TRBJ1-5 TRBV15 TGTGCCACCAGCAGAGATGCAGGACAGGGTGTGCAGCCCCAGCATTTT CATSRDAGQGVQPQHF
TRBD1 once TRBJ2-1 TRBV29-1 TGCAGCCACAGGGGTCAATCCTACAATGAGCAGTTCTTC CSHRGQSYNEQFF
NA NA TRBJ2-5 TRBV6-6 TGTGCCAGCAGTTACGGGGACCGAGAGACCCAGTACTTC CASSYGDRETQYF
NA NA TRBJ2-1 TRBV15 TGTGCCACCAGCAGACAAACCCGGGGATACAATGAGCAGTTCTTC CATSRQTRGYNEQFF
TRBD2 few TRBJ2-3 TRBV6-1 TGTGCCAGCAGTGAGGCCCTAGCGGGAGTGTTGTATACGCAGTATTTT CASSEALAGVLYTQYF
NA NA TRBJ2-3 TRBV7-9 TGTGCCAGCAGCTCGATAGCGGCCTTGGGGGATACGCAGTATTTT CASSSIAALGDTQYF
NA NA TRBJ1-5 TRBV2 TGTGCCAGCAGCGGGACCGTATATCAGCCCCAGCATTTT CASSGTVYQPQHF
TRBD1 many TRBJ2-4 TRBV27 TGTGCCAGCAGTCCCCTCCTACAGGGGTTGGACAAAAACATTCAGTACTTC CASSPLLQGLDKNIQYF
NA NA TRBJ1-2 TRBV19 TGTGCCACCCAGGATCTCCGGCCAGTCGGCTATGGCTACACCTTC CATQDLRPVGYGYTF
TRBD2 NA TRBJ2-3 TRBV7-8 TGTGCCAGCAGAGTAGCGGGCAGATACACAGATACGCAGTATTTT CASRVAGRYTDTQYF
NA NA TRBJ2-1 TRBV2 TGTGCCAGCAGTGAAACGCTAACCGGGGGGCAGTTCTTC CASSETLTGGQFF
TRBD1 once TRBJ2-1 TRBV19 TGTGCCAGTAGTACTCTCCGGGACAGGGTCCCCACCTACAATGAGCAGTTCTTC CASSTLRDRVPTYNEQFF
TRBD1 NA TRBJ2-2 TRBV19 TGTGCCAGTAGAAAGGGGACAGGTCGGAACACCGGGGAGCTGTTTTTT CASRKGTGRNTGELFF